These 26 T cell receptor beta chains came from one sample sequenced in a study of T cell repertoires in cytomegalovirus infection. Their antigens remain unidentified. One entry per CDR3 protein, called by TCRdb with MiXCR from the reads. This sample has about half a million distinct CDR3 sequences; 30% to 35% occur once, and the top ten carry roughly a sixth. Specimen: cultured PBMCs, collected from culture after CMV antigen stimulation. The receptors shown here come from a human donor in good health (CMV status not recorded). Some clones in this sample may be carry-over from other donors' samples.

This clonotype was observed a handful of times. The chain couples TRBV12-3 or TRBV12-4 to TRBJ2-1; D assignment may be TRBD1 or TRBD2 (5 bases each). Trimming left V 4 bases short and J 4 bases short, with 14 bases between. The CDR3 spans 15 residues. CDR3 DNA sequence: TGTGCCAGCAGTTCCGGGACCGAACTTTACAATGAGCAGTTCTTC. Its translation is CASSSGTELYNEQFF.

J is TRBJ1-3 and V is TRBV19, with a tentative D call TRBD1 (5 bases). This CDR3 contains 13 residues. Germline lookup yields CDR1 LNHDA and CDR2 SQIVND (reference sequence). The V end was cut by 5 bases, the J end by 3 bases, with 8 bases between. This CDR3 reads CASSEGVGNTIYF. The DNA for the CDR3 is TGTGCCAGTAGTGAAGGGGTTGGAAACACCATATATTTT.

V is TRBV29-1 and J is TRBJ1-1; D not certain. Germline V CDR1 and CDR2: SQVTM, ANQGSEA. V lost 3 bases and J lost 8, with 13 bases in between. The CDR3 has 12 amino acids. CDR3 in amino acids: CSVEAEHREAFF. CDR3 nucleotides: TGCAGCGTTGAGGCGGAGCACCGAGAAGCTTTCTTT.

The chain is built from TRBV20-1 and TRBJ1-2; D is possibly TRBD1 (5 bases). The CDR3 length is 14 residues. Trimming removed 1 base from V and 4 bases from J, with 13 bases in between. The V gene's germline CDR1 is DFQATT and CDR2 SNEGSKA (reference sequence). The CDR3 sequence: CSARVGRVGYGYTF. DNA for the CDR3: TGCAGTGCTAGAGTGGGCAGGGTCGGCTATGGCTACACCTTC.

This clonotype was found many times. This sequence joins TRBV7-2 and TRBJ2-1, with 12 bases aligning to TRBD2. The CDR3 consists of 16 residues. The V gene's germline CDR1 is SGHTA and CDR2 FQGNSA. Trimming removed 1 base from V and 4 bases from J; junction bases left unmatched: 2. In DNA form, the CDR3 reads TGTGCCAGCAGCTTAGTCCTAGCGGGAGGGTACAATGAGCAGTTCTTC. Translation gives CASSLVLAGGYNEQFF.

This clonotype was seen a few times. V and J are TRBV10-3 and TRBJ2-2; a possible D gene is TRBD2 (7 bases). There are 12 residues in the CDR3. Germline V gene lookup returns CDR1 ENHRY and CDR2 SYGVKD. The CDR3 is CVTGRDTGELFF. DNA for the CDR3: TGTGTAACAGGGAGGGACACCGGGGAGCTGTTTTTT.

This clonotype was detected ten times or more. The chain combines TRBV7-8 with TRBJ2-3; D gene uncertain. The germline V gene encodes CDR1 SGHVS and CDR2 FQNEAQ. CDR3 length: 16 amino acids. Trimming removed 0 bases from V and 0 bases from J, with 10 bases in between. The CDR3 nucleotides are TGTGCCAGCAGCTTAGCGGGCAGGTCTAGCACAGATACGCAGTATTTT. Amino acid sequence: CASSLAGRSSTDTQYF.

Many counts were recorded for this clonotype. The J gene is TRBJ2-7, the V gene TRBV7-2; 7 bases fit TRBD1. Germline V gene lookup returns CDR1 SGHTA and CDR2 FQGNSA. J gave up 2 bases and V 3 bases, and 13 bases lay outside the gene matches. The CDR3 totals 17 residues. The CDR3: CASSFQTGILITYEQYF. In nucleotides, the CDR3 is TGTGCCAGCAGCTTTCAGACAGGGATTCTAATAACCTACGAGCAGTACTTC.

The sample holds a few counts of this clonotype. The CDR3, as DNA: TGTGCCAGCAGTGATACCGGGACTAGCGGTACCTACGAGCAGTACGTC. It codes for CASSDTGTSGTYEQYV. This sequence joins TRBV6-1 and TRBJ2-7; TRBD2 aligns across 11 bases. V was pared by 3 bases and J by 2 bases, with 6 bases of the junction left unmatched. The V gene's germline CDR1 is MNHNS and CDR2 SASEGT. The CDR3 sequence is 16 residues long.

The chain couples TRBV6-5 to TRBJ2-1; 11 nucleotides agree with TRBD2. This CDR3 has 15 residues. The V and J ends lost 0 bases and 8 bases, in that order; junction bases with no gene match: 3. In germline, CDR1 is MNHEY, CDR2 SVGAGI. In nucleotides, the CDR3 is TGTGCCAGCAGTTACTCACTAGCGGGAGTACATGAGCAGTTCTTC. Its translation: CASSYSLAGVHEQFF.

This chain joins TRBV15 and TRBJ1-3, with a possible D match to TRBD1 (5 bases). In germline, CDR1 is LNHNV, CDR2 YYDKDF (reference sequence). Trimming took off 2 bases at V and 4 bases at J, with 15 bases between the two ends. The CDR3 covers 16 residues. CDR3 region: CATSRRPRQRGNTIYF. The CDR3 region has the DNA TGTGCCACCAGCAGACGCCCGAGACAGCGCGGAAACACCATATATTTT.

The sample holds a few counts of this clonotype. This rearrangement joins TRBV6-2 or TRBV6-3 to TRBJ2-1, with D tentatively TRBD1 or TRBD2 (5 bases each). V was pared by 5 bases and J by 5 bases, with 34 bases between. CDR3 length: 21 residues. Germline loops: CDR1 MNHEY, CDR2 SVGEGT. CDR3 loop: CASSPTPRKNRDHYVDNEQFF. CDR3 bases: TGTGCCAGCAGTCCTACCCCTCGTAAGAACCGGGACCATTATGTCGACAATGAGCAGTTCTTC.

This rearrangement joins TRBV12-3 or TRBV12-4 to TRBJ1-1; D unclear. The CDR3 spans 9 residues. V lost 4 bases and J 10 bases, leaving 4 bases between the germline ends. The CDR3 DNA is TGTGCCAGCAGTTCGGGAGCTTTCTTT. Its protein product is CASSSGAFF.

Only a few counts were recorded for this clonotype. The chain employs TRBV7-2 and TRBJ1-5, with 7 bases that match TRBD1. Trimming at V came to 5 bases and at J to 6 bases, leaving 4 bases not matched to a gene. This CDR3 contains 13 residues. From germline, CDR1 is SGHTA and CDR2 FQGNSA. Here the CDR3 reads CASSDRVFQPQHF. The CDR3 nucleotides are TGTGCCAGCAGCGACAGGGTGTTTCAGCCCCAGCATTTT.

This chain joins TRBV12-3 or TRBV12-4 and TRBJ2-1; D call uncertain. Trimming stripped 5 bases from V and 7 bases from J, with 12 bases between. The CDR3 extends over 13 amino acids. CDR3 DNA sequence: TGTGCCAGCAGTCAACAGAGCTCTAATGAGCAGTTCTTC. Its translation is CASSQQSSNEQFF.

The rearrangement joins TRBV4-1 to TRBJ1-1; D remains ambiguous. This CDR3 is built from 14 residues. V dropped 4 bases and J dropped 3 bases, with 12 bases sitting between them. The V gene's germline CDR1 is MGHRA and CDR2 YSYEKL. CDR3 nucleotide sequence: TGCGCCAGCAGCCGAAGCGACCCCGACACTGAAGCTTTCTTT. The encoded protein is CASSRSDPDTEAFF.

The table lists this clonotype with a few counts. CDR3 region: CASSFPSGRALEQFF. The CDR3 DNA sequence: TGTGCCAGCAGTTTTCCTAGCGGGAGGGCCCTTGAGCAGTTCTTC. The chain recombines TRBV12-3 or TRBV12-4 with TRBJ2-1, with 12 bases lining up with TRBD2. V trimming: 3 bases; J trimming: 9 bases; junction bases outside the gene matches: 6. The CDR3 runs to 15 residues.

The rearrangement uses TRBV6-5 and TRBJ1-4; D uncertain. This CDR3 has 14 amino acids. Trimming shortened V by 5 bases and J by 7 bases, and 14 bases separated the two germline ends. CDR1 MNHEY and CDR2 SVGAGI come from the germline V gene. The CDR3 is CASSRATVAEKLFF. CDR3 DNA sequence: TGTGCCAGCAGTCGGGCAACGGTGGCTGAAAAACTGTTTTTT.

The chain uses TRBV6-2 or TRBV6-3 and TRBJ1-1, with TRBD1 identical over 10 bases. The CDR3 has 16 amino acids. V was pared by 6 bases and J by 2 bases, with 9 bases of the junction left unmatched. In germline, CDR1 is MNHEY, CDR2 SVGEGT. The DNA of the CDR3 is TGTGCCAGCAGGAAAAGGACAGGGGGATTCAACACTGAAGCTTTCTTT. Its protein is CASRKRTGGFNTEAFF.

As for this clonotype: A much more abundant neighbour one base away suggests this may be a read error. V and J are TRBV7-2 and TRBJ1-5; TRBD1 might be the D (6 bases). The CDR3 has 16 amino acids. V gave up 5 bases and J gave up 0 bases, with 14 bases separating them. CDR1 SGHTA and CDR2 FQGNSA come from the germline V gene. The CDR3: CASSPTLGGSNQPQHF. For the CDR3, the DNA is TGTGCCAGCAGCCCGACCTTAGGGGGTAGCAATCAGCCCCAGCATTTT.

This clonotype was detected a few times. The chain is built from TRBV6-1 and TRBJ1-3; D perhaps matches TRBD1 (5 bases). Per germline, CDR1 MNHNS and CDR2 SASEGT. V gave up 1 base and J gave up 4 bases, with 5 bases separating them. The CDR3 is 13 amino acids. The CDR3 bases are TGTGCCAGCAGTGAAGACAGGGGAAACACCATATATTTT. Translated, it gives CASSEDRGNTIYF.

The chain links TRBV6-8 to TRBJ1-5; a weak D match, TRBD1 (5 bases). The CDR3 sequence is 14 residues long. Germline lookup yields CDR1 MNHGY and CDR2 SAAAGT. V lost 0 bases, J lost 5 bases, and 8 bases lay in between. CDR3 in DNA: TGTGCCAGCAGTTACTCCGGGGGAGATCAGCCCCAGCATTTT. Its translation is CASSYSGGDQPQHF.

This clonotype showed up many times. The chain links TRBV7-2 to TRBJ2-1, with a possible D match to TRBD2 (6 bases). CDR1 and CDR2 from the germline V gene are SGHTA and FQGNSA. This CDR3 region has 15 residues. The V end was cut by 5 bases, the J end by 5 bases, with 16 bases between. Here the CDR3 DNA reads TGTGCCAGCAGCAAGGGACTTCAGCGCGACAATGAGCAGTTCTTC. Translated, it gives CASSKGLQRDNEQFF.

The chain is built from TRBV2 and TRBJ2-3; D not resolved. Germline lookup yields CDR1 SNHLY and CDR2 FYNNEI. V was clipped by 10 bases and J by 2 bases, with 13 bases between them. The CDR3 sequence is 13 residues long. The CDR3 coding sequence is TGTGCCACCGGGCCGGAGATCACAGATACGCAGTATTTT. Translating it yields CATGPEITDTQYF. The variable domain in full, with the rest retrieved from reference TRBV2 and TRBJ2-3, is EPEVTQTPSHQVTQMGQEVILRCVPISNHLYFYWYRQILGQKVEFLVSFYNNEISEKSEIFDDQFSVERPDGSNFTLKIRSTKLEDSAMYFCATGPEITDTQYFGPGTRLTVL.

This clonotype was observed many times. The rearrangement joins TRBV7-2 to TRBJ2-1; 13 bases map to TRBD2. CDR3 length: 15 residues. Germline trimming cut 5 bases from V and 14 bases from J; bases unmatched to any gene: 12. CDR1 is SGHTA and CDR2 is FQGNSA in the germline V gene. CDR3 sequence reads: CASSLTGLAGDEEFF. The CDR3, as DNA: TGTGCCAGCAGCCTAACCGGACTAGCGGGAGACGAAGAGTTCTTC.

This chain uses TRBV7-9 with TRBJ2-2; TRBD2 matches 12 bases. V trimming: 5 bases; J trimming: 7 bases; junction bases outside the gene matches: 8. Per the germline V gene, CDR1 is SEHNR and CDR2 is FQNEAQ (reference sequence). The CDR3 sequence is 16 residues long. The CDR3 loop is CASSPRLAGVVGELFF. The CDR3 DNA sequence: TGTGCCAGCAGCCCTAGACTAGCGGGAGTTGTCGGGGAGCTGTTTTTT.